The subject of this entry is one T cell receptor beta chain. In the authors' methods: The assay estimated nucleated cells by amplifying reference gene primers. TCRdb's copy holds only in-frame clones and misses some; the assay was immunoSEQ multiplex PCR. The V and J calls and clone size were taken over from that table, and D and trimming were inferred from the DNA. Here the sample spans 200,000 or so clones, 88% being singletons. V lost 4 bases to trimming and J lost 1 base, with 13 bases between them. The CDR3 totals 15 residues. CDR1 is LNHDA and CDR2 is SQIVND in the germline V gene (reference sequence). The data were obtained in a study of blood T cell repertoires in COVID-19. Donors were grouped by their self-reported clinical history. Recovered status applied to Cohort 3 donors who had two consecutive negative PCRs. It also applied to those with clearance or with symptom resolution.

The V call is TRBV19, the J call TRBJ1-1, with D perhaps matching TRBD1 (6 bases). Sequenced sample: PBMCs or T cells enriched from blood (not recorded which). The sequence was obtained from a woman aged 25 to 39 who had recovered from COVID-19. CDR3: CASSTGQSPNTEAFF. The CDR3 DNA sequence: TGTGCCAGTAGTACCGGACAGTCCCCGAACACTGAAGCTTTCTTT.